This T cell receptor (beta chain) was sequenced during a study of Graves' ophthalmopathy and Graves' hyperthyroidism. Amplification of the TCR beta CDR3 regions used RNA transcripts (as template). Second-round multiplex PCR came after a first-round RT-PCR that employed HTBI primers. TCRdb fed the multiplex PCR reads into MiXCR, producing one record per CDR3 protein. The profile shows 230,000 or so distinct CDR3 sequences, around 50% of them singletons. This clonotype was observed a few times. The antigen remains unidentified. An end of the junction does not agree with germline; a read error may underlie this. The study's findings and limits: Clonotypes were expanded in thyroid at above 0.001 frequency, and most also appeared in blood.

The CDR3 is 14 residues long. CDR1 is WSHSY, CDR2 SAAADI, per germline. This chain connects TRBV10-2 to TRBJ2-7, with D possibly being TRBD1 (6 bases). The sequence was collected from an adult man with Graves' ophthalmopathy. Sequencing was performed on peripheral blood. The CDR3 is CASTPGSGAYEQYF. The CDR3, as DNA: TGTGCCAGCACCCCGGGGTCAGGGGCCTACGAGCAGTACTTC.